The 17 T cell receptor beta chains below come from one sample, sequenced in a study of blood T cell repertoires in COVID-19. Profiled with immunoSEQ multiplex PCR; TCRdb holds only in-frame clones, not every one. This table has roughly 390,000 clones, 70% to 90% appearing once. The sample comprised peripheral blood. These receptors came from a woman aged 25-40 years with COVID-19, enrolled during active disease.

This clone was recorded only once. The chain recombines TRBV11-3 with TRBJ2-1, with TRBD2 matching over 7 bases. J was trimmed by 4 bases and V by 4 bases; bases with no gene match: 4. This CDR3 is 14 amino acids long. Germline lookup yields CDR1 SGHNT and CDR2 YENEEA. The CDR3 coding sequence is TGTGCCAGCAGCTCCCGGGAGGTTTACAATGAGCAGTTCTTC. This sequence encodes CASSSREVYNEQFF.

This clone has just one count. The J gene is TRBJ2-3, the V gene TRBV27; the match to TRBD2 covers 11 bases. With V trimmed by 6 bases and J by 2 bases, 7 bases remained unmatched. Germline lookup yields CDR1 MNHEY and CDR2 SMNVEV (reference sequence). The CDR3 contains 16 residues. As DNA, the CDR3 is TGTGCCAGCAGCCCCGGACTAGCGGGTCCCACAGATACGCAGTATTTT. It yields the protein CASSPGLAGPTDTQYF.

In nucleotides, the CDR3 is TGTGCCTGGACGGCGGGACAGGGTCCGGTCGAGCAGTACTTC. This encodes CAWTAGQGPVEQYF. This chain links TRBV30 with TRBJ2-7; TRBD1 aligns across 9 bases. Trimming took 4 bases from V and 6 from J; bases not matched to a gene: 10. The germline V gene encodes CDR1 GTSNPN and CDR2 SVGIG (reference sequence). The CDR3 contains 14 residues.

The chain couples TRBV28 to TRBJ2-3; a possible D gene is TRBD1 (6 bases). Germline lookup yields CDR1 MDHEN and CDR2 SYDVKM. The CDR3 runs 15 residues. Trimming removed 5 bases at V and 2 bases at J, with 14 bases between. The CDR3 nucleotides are TGTGCCAGCAGTCCAATTGGACAGACCACAGATACGCAGTATTTT. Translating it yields CASSPIGQTTDTQYF. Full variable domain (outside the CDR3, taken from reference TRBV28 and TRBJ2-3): DVKVTQSSRYLVKRTGEKVFLECVQDMDHENMFWYRQDPGLGLRLIYFSYDVKMKEKGDIPEGYSVSREKKERFSLILESASTNQTSMYLCASSPIGQTTDTQYFGPGTRLTVL.

The CDR3 DNA reads as TGTGCCAGCAGCTTAGGGACTAGCGCGCAGTATTTT. Amino acids: CASSLGTSAQYF. The chain carries TRBV7-2 and TRBJ2-3, with TRBD2 identical over 9 bases. The CDR3 length is 12 residues. The germline V gene encodes CDR1 SGHTA and CDR2 FQGNSA. V shed 1 base, J shed 10 bases, and the junction held 0 bases outside the gene matches. The variable domain in full, completed from reference TRBV7-2 and TRBJ2-3, reads GAGVSQSPSNKVTEKGKDVELRCDPISGHTALYWYRQSLGQGLEFLIYFQGNSAPDKSGLPSDRFSAERTGGSVSTLTIQRTQQEDSAVYLCASSLGTSAQYFGPGTRLTVL.

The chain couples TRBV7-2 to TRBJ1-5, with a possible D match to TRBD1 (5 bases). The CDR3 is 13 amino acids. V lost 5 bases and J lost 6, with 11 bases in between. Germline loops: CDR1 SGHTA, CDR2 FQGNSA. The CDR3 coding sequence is TGTGCCAGCAGCATACAGGAAGCTCAGCCCCAGCATTTT. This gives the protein CASSIQEAQPQHF. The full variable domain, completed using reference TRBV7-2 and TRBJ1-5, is GAGVSQSPSNKVTEKGKDVELRCDPISGHTALYWYRQSLGQGLEFLIYFQGNSAPDKSGLPSDRFSAERTGGSVSTLTIQRTQQEDSAVYLCASSIQEAQPQHFGDGTRLSIL.

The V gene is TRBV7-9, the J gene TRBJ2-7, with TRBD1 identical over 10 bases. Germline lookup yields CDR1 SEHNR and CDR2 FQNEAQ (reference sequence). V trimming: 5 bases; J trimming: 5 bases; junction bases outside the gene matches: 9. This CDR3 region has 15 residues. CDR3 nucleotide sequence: TGTGCCAGCAGCGATGGCCGGGACAGGGGCCACGAGCAGTACTTC. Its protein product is CASSDGRDRGHEQYF.

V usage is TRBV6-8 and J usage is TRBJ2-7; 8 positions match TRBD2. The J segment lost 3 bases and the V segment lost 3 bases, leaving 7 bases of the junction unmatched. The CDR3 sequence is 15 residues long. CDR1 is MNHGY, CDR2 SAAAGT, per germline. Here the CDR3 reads CASSYERGSCYEQYF. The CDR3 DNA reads TGTGCCAGCAGTTATGAGCGGGGGTCATGCTACGAGCAGTACTTC.

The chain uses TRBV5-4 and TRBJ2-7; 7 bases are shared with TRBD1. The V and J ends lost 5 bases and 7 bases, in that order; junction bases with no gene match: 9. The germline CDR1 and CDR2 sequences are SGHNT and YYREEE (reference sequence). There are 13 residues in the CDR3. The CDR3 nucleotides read TGTGCCAGCAGTTCGACAGGGTTGGGTGAGCAGTACTTC. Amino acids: CASSSTGLGEQYF.

CDR3 coding DNA: TGTGCCAGCAGCTTAGCCCGACAGGGGCACTATGGCTACACCTTC. Protein product: CASSLARQGHYGYTF. The rearrangement uses TRBV11-3 and TRBJ1-2; 8 bases are a match to TRBD1. The V and J ends lost 1 base and 3 bases, in that order; junction bases with no gene match: 4. The V gene's germline CDR1 is SGHNT and CDR2 YENEEA. The CDR3 is 15 amino acids.

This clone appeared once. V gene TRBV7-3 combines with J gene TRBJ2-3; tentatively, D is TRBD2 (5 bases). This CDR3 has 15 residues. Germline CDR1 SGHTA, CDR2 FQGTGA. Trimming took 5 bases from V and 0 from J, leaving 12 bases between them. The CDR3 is CASSKAGGSTDTQYF. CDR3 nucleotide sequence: TGTGCCAGCAGCAAGGCGGGCGGGAGCACAGATACGCAGTATTTT. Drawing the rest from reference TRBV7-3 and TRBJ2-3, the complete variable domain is GAGVSQTPSNKVTEKGKYVELRCDPISGHTALYWYRQSLGQGPEFLIYFQGTGAADDSGLPNDRFFAVRPEGSVSTLKIQRTERGDSAVYLCASSKAGGSTDTQYFGPGTRLTVL.

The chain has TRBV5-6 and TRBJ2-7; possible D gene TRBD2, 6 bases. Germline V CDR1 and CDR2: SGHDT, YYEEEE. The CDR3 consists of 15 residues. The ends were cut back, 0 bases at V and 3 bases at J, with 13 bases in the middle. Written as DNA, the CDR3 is TGTGCCAGCAGCTTGGTTAGCGGCGCTTTCTACGAGCAGTACTTC. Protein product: CASSLVSGAFYEQYF. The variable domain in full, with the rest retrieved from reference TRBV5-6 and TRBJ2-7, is DAGVTQSPTHLIKTRGQQVTLRCSPKSGHDTVSWYQQALGQGPQFIFQYYEEEERQRGNFPDRFSGHQFPNYSSELNVNALLLGDSALYLCASSLVSGAFYEQYFGPGTRLTVT.

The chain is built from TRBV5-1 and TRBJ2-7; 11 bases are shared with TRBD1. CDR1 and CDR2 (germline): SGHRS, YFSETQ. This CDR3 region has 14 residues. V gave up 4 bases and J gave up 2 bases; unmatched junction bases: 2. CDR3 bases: TGCGCCAGCAGCGGGACAGGGGGTGCCTACGAGCAGTACTTC. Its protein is CASSGTGGAYEQYF. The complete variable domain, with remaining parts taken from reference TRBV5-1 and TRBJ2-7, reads KAGVTQTPRYLIKTRGQQVTLSCSPISGHRSVSWYQQTPGQGLQFLFEYFSETQRNKGNFPGRFSGRQFSNSRSEMNVSTLELGDSALYLCASSGTGGAYEQYFGPGTRLTVT.

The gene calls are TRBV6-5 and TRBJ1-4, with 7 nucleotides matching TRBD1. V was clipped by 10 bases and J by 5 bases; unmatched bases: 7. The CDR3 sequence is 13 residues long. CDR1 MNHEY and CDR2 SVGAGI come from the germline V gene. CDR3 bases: TGTGCCACCAAGACAGGGTCGAATGAAAAACTGTTTTTT. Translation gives CATKTGSNEKLFF.

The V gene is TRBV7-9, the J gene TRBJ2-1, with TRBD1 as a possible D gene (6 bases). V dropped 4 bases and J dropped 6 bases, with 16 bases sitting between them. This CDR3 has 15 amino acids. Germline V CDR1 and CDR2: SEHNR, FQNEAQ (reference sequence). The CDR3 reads CASSYEYRVPNEQFF. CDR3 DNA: TGTGCCAGCAGCTACGAATACAGGGTTCCCAATGAGCAGTTCTTC.

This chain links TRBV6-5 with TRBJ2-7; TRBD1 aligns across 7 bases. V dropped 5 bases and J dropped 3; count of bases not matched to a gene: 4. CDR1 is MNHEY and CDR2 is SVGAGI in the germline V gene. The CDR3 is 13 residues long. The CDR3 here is CASSRAGGYEQYF. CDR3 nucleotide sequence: TGTGCCAGCAGTCGGGCAGGGGGCTACGAGCAGTACTTC.

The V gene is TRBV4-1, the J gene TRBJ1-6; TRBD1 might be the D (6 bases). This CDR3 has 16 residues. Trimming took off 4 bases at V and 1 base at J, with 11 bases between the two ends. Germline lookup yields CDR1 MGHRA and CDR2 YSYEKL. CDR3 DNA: TGCGCCAGCAGCCCAAGACAGGTTTCCTATAATTCACCCCTCCACTTT. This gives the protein CASSPRQVSYNSPLHF.